One sample yielded the 22 T cell receptor beta chains listed below, sequenced in a study of blood T cell repertoires in COVID-19. The assay was immunoSEQ multiplex PCR, and TCRdb's table has in-frame clones only and misses some. The data show approximately 110,000 clones, around 85% seen once. The sequencing input was peripheral blood. Receptors originate from a human donor in a cohort sampled during active COVID-19.

The chain has TRBV4-1 and TRBJ2-5; 8 nucleotides agree with TRBD2. V dropped 2 bases and J dropped 2; count of bases not matched to a gene: 1. CDR1 is MGHRA, CDR2 YSYEKL, per germline. The CDR3 sequence is 14 residues long. CDR3 in amino acids: CASSQIAGQETQYF. The CDR3 DNA follows: TGCGCCAGCAGCCAAATAGCGGGGCAAGAGACCCAGTACTTC.

J is TRBJ2-1 and V is TRBV29-1; TRBD2 aligns across 9 bases. The CDR3 is 13 residues long. Germline-derived CDR1 and CDR2 are SQVTM and ANQGSEA. The V segment lost 4 bases and the J segment 9 bases; nucleotides outside the gene matches: 7. CDR3 protein: CSVASGGPVEQFF. DNA for the CDR3: TGCAGCGTTGCGAGCGGGGGGCCGGTTGAGCAGTTCTTC.

This clone was detected once. The rearrangement joins TRBV7-3 to TRBJ2-3, with a possible D match to TRBD2 (6 bases). The CDR3 runs to 14 residues. With 2 bases removed from V and 2 bases from J, the gap between germline ends came to 8 bases. Germline V gene sequence: CDR1 SGHTA, CDR2 FQGTGA. As DNA, the CDR3 is TGTGCCAGCAGCTTAGCGGGACCCACAGATACGCAGTATTTT. It yields the protein CASSLAGPTDTQYF.

The J gene is TRBJ2-7, the V gene TRBV5-1; TRBD2 agrees at 8 bases. The CDR3 has 16 amino acids. The V gene's germline CDR1 is SGHRS and CDR2 YFSETQ. V trimming: 0 bases; J trimming: 4 bases; junction bases outside the gene matches: 9. In DNA form, the CDR3 reads TGCGCCAGCAGCTTGGGGACTAGCAGCAATCTTTACGAGCAGTACTTC. This encodes CASSLGTSSNLYEQYF. Filled out from reference TRBV5-1 and TRBJ2-7, the complete variable domain reads KAGVTQTPRYLIKTRGQQVTLSCSPISGHRSVSWYQQTPGQGLQFLFEYFSETQRNKGNFPGRFSGRQFSNSRSEMNVSTLELGDSALYLCASSLGTSSNLYEQYFGPGTRLTVT.

V and J are TRBV7-2 and TRBJ2-3; tentative D call: TRBD2 (6 bases). The CDR3 has 15 residues. V dropped 3 bases and J dropped 3 bases, with 13 bases sitting between them. CDR1 is SGHTA, CDR2 FQGNSA, per germline. In DNA, the CDR3 is TGTGCCAGCAGCTTCCTTCGGGGGTCAACAGATACGCAGTATTTT. Translated, it gives CASSFLRGSTDTQYF.

This rearrangement joins TRBV5-1 to TRBJ1-1; TRBD1 matches 7 bases. CDR3 length: 16 residues. J lost 1 base, V lost 0 bases, and 6 bases had no gene match. The V gene's germline CDR1 is SGHRS and CDR2 YFSETQ. Here the CDR3 reads CASSLVGAGGNTEAFF. The CDR3 coding sequence is TGCGCCAGCAGCTTGGTGGGGGCAGGGGGGAACACTGAAGCTTTCTTT.

The count of this clone is one. The chain carries TRBV14 and TRBJ1-1; a possible D gene is TRBD1 (6 bases). This CDR3 has 15 residues. V was shortened by 1 base and J by 7 bases, with 16 bases between the two germline ends. In germline, CDR1 is SGHDN, CDR2 FVKESK. DNA of the CDR3: TGTGCCAGCAGCCAAGGACTTTCAGGGGTGGTTGAAGCTTTCTTT. As protein: CASSQGLSGVVEAFF.

The V and J genes are TRBV19 and TRBJ2-7; 8 positions match TRBD1. The CDR3 is 16 residues long. CDR1 LNHDA and CDR2 SQIVND come from the germline V gene (reference sequence). The J segment lost 2 bases and the V segment lost 6 bases, leaving 12 bases of the junction unmatched. CDR3 bases: TGTGCCAGTAGCCTATATGGGACAGGACGCACCTACGAGCAGTACTTC. Translating gives CASSLYGTGRTYEQYF.

The chain couples TRBV6-5 to TRBJ2-7; TRBD2 aligns across 10 bases. The germline V gene has CDR1 MNHEY and CDR2 SVGAGI. V lost 6 bases to trimming and J lost 2 bases; unmatched junction nucleotides: 7. The CDR3 length is 15 residues. The CDR3 sequence: CASSPGTSDTYEQYF. The CDR3 coding sequence is TGTGCCAGCAGCCCAGGGACTAGCGATACCTACGAGCAGTACTTC.

J is TRBJ1-1 and V is TRBV6-6, with D unclear. V was shortened by 6 bases and J by 3 bases, with 11 bases between the two germline ends. The V gene's germline CDR1 is MNHNY and CDR2 SVGAGI (reference sequence). This CDR3 contains 13 residues. CDR3: CASSREKYTEAFF. The CDR3 DNA reads as TGTGCCAGCAGCCGGGAAAAGTACACTGAAGCTTTCTTT.

The chain carries TRBV20-1 and TRBJ1-5; perhaps TRBD1 as D (5 bases). The CDR3 totals 14 residues. Trimming took off 3 bases at V and 4 bases at J, with 13 bases between the two ends. Looked up from germline, CDR1 is DFQATT and CDR2 is SNEGSKA (reference sequence). CDR3 residues: CSASRDSGNQPQHF. The CDR3, as DNA: TGCAGTGCTAGTCGAGACAGCGGGAATCAGCCCCAGCATTTT.

The chain recombines TRBV4-1 with TRBJ2-1; weak D call: TRBD2 (5 bases). The germline V and J ends were trimmed by 6 bases and 2 bases, with 17 bases remaining between them. In germline, CDR1 is MGHRA, CDR2 YSYEKL. CDR3 length equals 16 residues. The chain's CDR3 is CASRQNHGKPYNEQFF. CDR3 nucleotides: TGCGCCAGCAGACAGAACCACGGGAAGCCCTACAATGAGCAGTTCTTC.

This chain links TRBV6-5 with TRBJ2-4; 7 nucleotides agree with TRBD1. CDR1 and CDR2 from the germline V gene are MNHEY and SVGAGI. V lost 5 bases and J lost 9; bases outside the gene matches: 10. CDR3 length equals 14 residues. The CDR3 DNA sequence: TGTGCCAGCAGTCCGTATACAGGGGTTGGCATTCAGTACTTC. Its translation is CASSPYTGVGIQYF.

The genes are TRBV5-1 and TRBJ2-5; the D gene is possibly TRBD1 (6 bases). The CDR3 is 14 amino acids. Per the germline V gene, CDR1 is SGHRS and CDR2 is YFSETQ. Trimming removed 6 bases from V and 4 bases from J, with 16 bases in between. The CDR3 bases are TGCGCCAGCATGAGGGACATCGGTCGAGAGACCCAGTACTTC. Protein sequence: CASMRDIGRETQYF.

This chain links TRBV5-1 with TRBJ2-7; the match to TRBD2 covers 13 bases. CDR1 and CDR2 from the germline V gene are SGHRS and YFSETQ. This CDR3 has 17 amino acids. V gave up 2 bases and J gave up 4 bases; unmatched junction bases: 9. DNA for the CDR3: TGCGCCAGCAGCTTCACCACGTCGACTAGCGGGGGGTACGAGCAGTACTTC. It translates to CASSFTTSTSGGYEQYF.

This rearrangement joins TRBV2 to TRBJ2-7; D is uncertain. Germline CDR1 is SNHLY and CDR2 is FYNNEI. The CDR3 is made up of 12 amino acids. V was clipped by 2 bases and J by 6 bases, with 8 bases between them. CDR3 bases: TGTGCCAGCAGTGAACATGGCCGCGAGCAGTACTTC. This encodes CASSEHGREQYF.

This chain connects TRBV2 to TRBJ1-1; 7 nucleotides line up with TRBD1. The CDR3 covers 14 residues. From germline, CDR1 is SNHLY and CDR2 FYNNEI. Unmatched junction bases numbered 8, after V lost 6 bases and J lost 4 bases. CDR3 sequence reads: CASRPTDRATEAFF. The CDR3 region has the DNA TGTGCCAGCAGGCCTACCGACAGGGCCACTGAAGCTTTCTTT.

A single count supports this clone. The chain is built from TRBV6-2 or TRBV6-3 and TRBJ2-7, with 9 bases identical to TRBD1. In germline, CDR1 is MNHEY, CDR2 SVGEGT. V lost 0 bases to trimming and J lost 5 bases; unmatched junction nucleotides: 8. The CDR3 loop spans 16 amino acids. CDR3 region: CASSYSDTGGSDEQYF. The CDR3 DNA is TGTGCCAGCAGTTACTCTGATACAGGGGGCAGTGACGAGCAGTACTTC.

For the CDR3, the DNA is TGTGCCAGCAGTGAATCCCTGACAGGGCTGAACACTGAAGCTTTCTTT. Amino acid sequence: CASSESLTGLNTEAFF. This sequence joins TRBV2 and TRBJ1-1; 7 nucleotides agree with TRBD1. This CDR3 contains 16 residues. Per the germline V gene, CDR1 is SNHLY and CDR2 is FYNNEI. V lost 2 bases, J lost 0 bases, and 6 bases stayed unmatched.

This chain links TRBV6-1 with TRBJ2-5; 10 nucleotides align to TRBD2. The CDR3 spans 16 residues. V lost 3 bases, J lost 4 bases, and 8 bases stayed unmatched. CDR1 and CDR2 from the germline V gene are MNHNS and SASEGT. CDR3 amino acids: CASSEALAGVLETQYF. Here the CDR3 DNA reads TGTGCCAGCAGTGAGGCTCTAGCGGGGGTGCTAGAGACCCAGTACTTC.

The genes are TRBV18 and TRBJ1-5; D uncertain. The CDR3 covers 15 residues. Trimming removed 6 bases from V and 1 base from J, with 13 bases in between. Germline CDR1 is KGHSH and CDR2 is LQKENI. The CDR3 DNA is TGTGCCAGCTCCCCTACGGGTACCAGCAATCAGCCCCAGCATTTT. Translated: CASSPTGTSNQPQHF.

The V call is TRBV9, the J call TRBJ1-3; D ambiguous. The germline V gene encodes CDR1 SGDLS and CDR2 YYNGEE. Trimming pared 3 bases from V and 2 bases from J, leaving 6 bases between. This CDR3 has 13 residues. This CDR3 reads CASSAPAGNTIYF. The CDR3 DNA is TGTGCCAGCAGCGCTCCCGCTGGAAACACCATATATTTT.